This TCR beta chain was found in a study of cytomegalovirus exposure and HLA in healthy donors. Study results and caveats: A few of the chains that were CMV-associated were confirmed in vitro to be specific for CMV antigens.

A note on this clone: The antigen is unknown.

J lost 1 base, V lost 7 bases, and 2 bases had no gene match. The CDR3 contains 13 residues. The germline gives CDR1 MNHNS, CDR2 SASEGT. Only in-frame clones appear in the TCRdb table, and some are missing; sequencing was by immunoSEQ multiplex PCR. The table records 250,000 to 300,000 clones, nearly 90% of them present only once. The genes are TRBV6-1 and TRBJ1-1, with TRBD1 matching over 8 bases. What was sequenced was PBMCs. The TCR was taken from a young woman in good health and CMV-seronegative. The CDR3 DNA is TGTGCCAGCAAAGACAGGGGGAACACTGAAGCTTTCTTT. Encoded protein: CASKDRGNTEAFF.